One and the same sample provided the 3 T cell receptor beta chains below, sequenced in a study of blood T cells in healthy people across ages. Combining a sample-barcoded 5' primer with a J-beta primer mix, a second PCR ran for about 6 to 12 cycles. Via MiXCR, TCRdb re-called the 5' RACE reads, giving one row per CDR3 protein. The sample consists of roughly 800,000 distinct CDR3 sequences, about 26% of them appearing once. The sample also formed part of further work on T cells of mothers and their children.

What was sequenced was blood. These receptors all stem from a boy younger than 18 in good health.

The chain joins TRBV27 to TRBJ2-6, with TRBD1 identical over 8 bases. CDR3 length: 19 residues. Germline V gene lookup returns CDR1 MNHEY and CDR2 SMNVEV (reference sequence). Trimming cost V 6 bases and J 4 bases; bases outside gene matches: 17. This chain's CDR3 is CASSRTGQGQLPGANVLTF. As DNA, the CDR3 is TGTGCCAGCAGCCGAACCGGACAGGGTCAACTCCCGGGGGCCAACGTCCTGACTTTC.

This clonotype was counted ten times or more. The gene calls are TRBV5-1 and TRBJ2-1; 9 bases are shared with TRBD1. Germline V gives CDR1 SGHRS, CDR2 YFSETQ. V lost 3 bases to trimming and J lost 5 bases; unmatched junction nucleotides: 9. CDR3 length: 16 residues. The CDR3 DNA sequence: TGCGCCAGCAGCTGGGCGCCGGGACAGGGCAACAATGAGCAGTTCTTC. Its translation: CASSWAPGQGNNEQFF.

This clonotype has a handful of counts. V is TRBV15 and J is TRBJ2-7; 9 bases are shared with TRBD1. Judging by the DNA end, TRBJ2-1 fits better; the J call may be wrong. The CDR3 consists of 16 residues. The V gene's germline CDR1 is LNHNV and CDR2 YYDKDF (reference sequence). In DNA form, the CDR3 reads TGTGCCACCAGCAGGGGGACCGGGACAGGGTATAATGAGCAGTTCTTC. This gives the protein CATSRGTGTGYNEQFF.